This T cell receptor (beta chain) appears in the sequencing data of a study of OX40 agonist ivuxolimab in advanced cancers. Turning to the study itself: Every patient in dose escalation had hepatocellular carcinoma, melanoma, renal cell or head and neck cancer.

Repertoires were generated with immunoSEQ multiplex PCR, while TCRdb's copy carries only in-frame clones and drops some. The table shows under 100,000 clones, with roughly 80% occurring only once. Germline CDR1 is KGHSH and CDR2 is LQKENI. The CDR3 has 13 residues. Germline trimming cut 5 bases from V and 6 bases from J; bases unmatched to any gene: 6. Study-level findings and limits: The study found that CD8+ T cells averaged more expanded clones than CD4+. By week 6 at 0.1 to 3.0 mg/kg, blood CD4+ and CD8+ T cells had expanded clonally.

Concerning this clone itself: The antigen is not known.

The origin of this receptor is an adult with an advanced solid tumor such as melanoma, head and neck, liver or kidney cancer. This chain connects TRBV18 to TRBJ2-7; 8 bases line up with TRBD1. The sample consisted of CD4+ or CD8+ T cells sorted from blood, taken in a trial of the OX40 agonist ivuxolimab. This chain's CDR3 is CASSSTGVGEQYF. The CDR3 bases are TGTGCCAGCTCATCGACAGGGGTAGGCGAGCAGTACTTC.